Each of the 18 T cell receptor beta chains below was sequenced from the same sample in a study of T cells after yellow fever vaccination (dated by TCRdb to between 2017 and 2020). The treatment or condition label, as the study defines it: live attenuated yellow fever vaccine strain. Library generation was performed with 5' RACE. Reads for this sample came from an Illumina HiSeq 2500. The public sequencing data were trimmed at Q25 with fastp and processed into clonotypes with MiXCR by TCRdb, which kept only in-frame beta chains. Records with the same CDR3 protein are collapsed into one entry carrying the most frequent genes and DNA. This sample gives some 560,000 distinct CDR3 sequences in total; roughly a fifth of them show up just once. Roughly an eighth of the sample is in the top ten clones. This sample comprised PBMCs, obtained 15 days after the yellow fever booster vaccination. The origin of the receptors is a young man who received the YFV17D yellow fever vaccine.

The table lists this clonotype with a few counts. The chain has TRBV25-1 and TRBJ1-2, with 7 bases identical to TRBD1. From germline, CDR1 is MGHDK and CDR2 SYGVNS. The CDR3 runs 15 residues. V lost 1 base, J lost 6 bases, and 8 bases stayed unmatched. The CDR3 nucleotides are TGTGCCAGCAGTGAATCCAATAGGGGGCGAAATGGCTACACCTTC. This codes for CASSESNRGRNGYTF.

This clonotype was observed a few times. The genes are TRBV28 and TRBJ2-1, with 9 bases that match TRBD2. The germline gives CDR1 MDHEN, CDR2 SYDVKM. The CDR3 covers 15 residues. V was clipped by 6 bases and J by 9 bases; unmatched bases: 12. Here the CDR3 DNA reads TGTGCCAGCAGCTCCCTCTCTGGAGCGGGAGGTGAGCAGTTCTTC. Its translation: CASSSLSGAGGEQFF.

CDR3 loop: CASSPNEGRVSYNEQFF. The DNA for the CDR3 is TGTGCCAGCAGCCCTAACGAGGGCAGGGTCTCCTACAATGAGCAGTTCTTC. This sequence joins TRBV6-1 and TRBJ2-1; either TRBD1 or TRBD2 may supply D (5 bases each). This CDR3 has 17 amino acids. Per germline, CDR1 MNHNS and CDR2 SASEGT. V was clipped by 6 bases and J by 0 bases, with 18 bases between them.

This clonotype has just a few counts. The chain employs TRBV12-3 or TRBV12-4 and TRBJ1-3, with D uncertain. The CDR3 is 14 residues long. With 5 bases removed from V and 0 bases from J, the gap between germline ends came to 8 bases. The CDR3 coding sequence is TGTGCCAGCAGTCTCTGGACCTCTGGAAACACCATATATTTT. As protein: CASSLWTSGNTIYF.

J is TRBJ2-1 and V is TRBV7-9; 7 nucleotides agree with TRBD1. The CDR3 is 15 amino acids. Germline loops: CDR1 SEHNR, CDR2 FQNEAQ (reference sequence). The V gene end was trimmed by 1 base and the J gene end by 3 bases; junction bases not matched to a gene: 3. Here the CDR3 DNA reads TGTGCCAGCAGCTTAGGACAGGGTCACTACAATGAGCAGTTCTTC. Encoded protein: CASSLGQGHYNEQFF.

This clonotype was detected a few times. The CDR3 nucleotides are TGTGCCAGCAGCTTACCGGGGGCGCGTGAGCAGTACTTC. It codes for CASSLPGAREQYF. This rearrangement joins TRBV7-2 to TRBJ2-7; D assignment may be TRBD1 or TRBD2 (6 bases each). This CDR3 is built from 13 residues. Germline assignment: CDR1 SGHTA and CDR2 FQGNSA. Trimming cost V 2 bases and J 7 bases, with 12 bases left between them.

The rearrangement joins TRBV19 to TRBJ2-3; a possible D gene is TRBD1 (5 bases). Germline CDR1 LNHDA, CDR2 SQIVND (reference sequence). The V end was cut by 5 bases, the J end by 13 bases, with 13 bases between. The length of the CDR3 is 11 residues. The CDR3 spells CASSYRSWEYF. CDR3 in DNA: TGTGCCAGTAGTTACAGGTCTTGGGAGTATTTT.

In this sample, this clonotype turned up many times. The rearrangement links TRBV5-6 to TRBJ1-1; maybe TRBD1 (5 bases). Germline-derived CDR1 and CDR2 are SGHDT and YYEEEE. This CDR3 has 14 residues. Deletions cut 3 bases from V and 1 base from J, with 10 bases between. Here the CDR3 reads CASSWDWTNTEAFF. CDR3 DNA sequence: TGTGCCAGCAGCTGGGACTGGACGAACACTGAAGCTTTCTTT.

This clonotype was counted only a few times. The chain carries TRBV9 and TRBJ1-1; TRBD1 agrees at 10 bases. Per germline, CDR1 SGDLS and CDR2 YYNGEE. V trimming: 2 bases; J trimming: 3 bases; junction bases outside the gene matches: 4. This CDR3 is built from 15 residues. The CDR3 here is CASSVTGTGDTEAFF. The CDR3, as DNA: TGTGCCAGCAGCGTTACCGGGACAGGGGACACTGAAGCTTTCTTT.

The chain links TRBV12-3 or TRBV12-4 to TRBJ2-1; D is unclear. This CDR3 comprises 11 residues. V dropped 3 bases and J dropped 8 bases, with 5 bases sitting between them. The CDR3 loop is CASSFEDEQFF. CDR3 bases: TGTGCCAGCAGTTTCGAGGATGAGCAGTTCTTC.

This clonotype has only a few counts. V and J are TRBV6-1 and TRBJ2-2; 10 positions agree with TRBD2. This CDR3 comprises 15 residues. CDR1 MNHNS and CDR2 SASEGT come from the germline V gene. V dropped 6 bases and J dropped 2; count of bases not matched to a gene: 3. The CDR3 reads CASSRLAGNTGELFF. In nucleotides, the CDR3 is TGTGCCAGCAGCCGACTAGCGGGCAACACCGGGGAGCTGTTTTTT.

The chain carries TRBV6-5 and TRBJ2-6; D is unresolved. The V gene's germline CDR1 is MNHEY and CDR2 SVGAGI. V was shortened by 2 bases and J by 0 bases, with 8 bases between the two germline ends. CDR3 length equals 16 residues. CDR3 in amino acids: CASSYNAVSGANVLTF. CDR3 nucleotide sequence: TGTGCCAGCAGTTACAATGCGGTCTCTGGGGCCAACGTCCTGACTTTC.

This clonotype has only a few counts. This CDR3 is CASSYDSSGANVLTF. In nucleotides, the CDR3 is TGTGCCAGCAGCTACGACAGCTCTGGGGCCAACGTCCTGACTTTC. This sequence joins TRBV7-2 and TRBJ2-6; tentative D call: TRBD1 (5 bases). Trimming left V 4 bases short and J 0 bases short, with 7 bases between. Germline-derived CDR1 and CDR2 are SGHTA and FQGNSA. CDR3 length equals 15 residues.

This clonotype was detected a few times. The J gene is TRBJ2-7, the V gene TRBV12-3 or TRBV12-4; 7 bases are shared with TRBD2. The CDR3 loop spans 15 amino acids. The V segment lost 6 bases and the J segment 2 bases; nucleotides outside the gene matches: 10. Here the CDR3 DNA reads TGTGCCAGCAGACCTAGGTCGGGAGGCCCCTACGAGCAGTACTTC. This sequence encodes CASRPRSGGPYEQYF.

Only a few counts were recorded for this clonotype. The chain couples TRBV5-1 to TRBJ1-2, with TRBD1 identical over 11 bases. Germline loops: CDR1 SGHRS, CDR2 YFSETQ. J gave up 5 bases and V 4 bases, and 7 bases lay outside the gene matches. The CDR3 length is 15 residues. In DNA, the CDR3 is TGCGCCAGCAGCGACGGACAGGGGGCAGGATATGGCTACACCTTC. This sequence encodes CASSDGQGAGYGYTF. Supplemented by reference TRBV5-1 and TRBJ1-2, the full variable domain reads KAGVTQTPRYLIKTRGQQVTLSCSPISGHRSVSWYQQTPGQGLQFLFEYFSETQRNKGNFPGRFSGRQFSNSRSEMNVSTLELGDSALYLCASSDGQGAGYGYTFGSGTRLTVV.

A note on this clonotype: The junction departs from germline at one end; a sequencing error may be responsible. This rearrangement joins TRBV12-3 or TRBV12-4 to TRBJ2-2; D is perhaps TRBD1 (6 bases). This CDR3 is built from 16 residues. In nucleotides, the CDR3 is TGTGACAGCAGATCCTCCGGGGACACCTTCACCGGGGAGCTGTTTTTT. This gives the protein CDSRSSGDTFTGELFF.

The chain uses TRBV7-9 and TRBJ2-1, with TRBD1 identical over 7 bases. The CDR3 runs to 12 residues. Germline CDR1 and CDR2: SEHNR and FQNEAQ (reference sequence). V lost 8 bases and J lost 6; bases outside the gene matches: 4. Here the CDR3 DNA reads TGTGCCAGCGCTCCAGGGGGCAATGAGCAGTTCTTC. Residues: CASAPGGNEQFF.

The chain couples TRBV7-8 to TRBJ2-5; D is unresolved. V was trimmed by 9 bases and J by 2 bases, leaving 16 bases between them. The CDR3 spans 14 residues. Per the germline V gene, CDR1 is SGHVS and CDR2 is FQNEAQ. CDR3 sequence (DNA): TGTGCCAGTTCCAAGGGCGGAGCTCAAGAGACCCAGTACTTC. Protein sequence: CASSKGGAQETQYF.